This TCR beta chain emerged from a study of neurological immune-mediated disorders. Study findings and constraints: The absence of shared CDR3 amino acid sequences among expanded clones across subjects suggests private repertoires in all groups.

The CDR3 has 14 amino acids. Per germline, CDR1 DFQATT and CDR2 SNEGSKA (reference sequence). V lost 3 bases and J 8 bases, leaving 16 bases between the germline ends. The sorted libraries were made from approximately 960,000 CD4+ or CD8+ T cells. One entry per CDR3 protein results from TCRdb running MiXCR on the 5' RACE reads. The table has 15,000 to 20,000 distinct CDR3 sequences, 9.5% to 12% seen once. This clonotype appeared many times. Its antigen is not identified. V gene TRBV20-1 combines with J gene TRBJ1-4; the D gene is possibly TRBD1 (5 bases). The sample consisted of CD8+ T cells from blood. The TCR originated in a woman between 50 and 59 years old in good health. The CDR3 protein is CSARTLGTGEKLFF. The CDR3 region has the DNA TGCAGTGCTAGGACCTTGGGGACGGGAGAAAAACTGTTTTTT.